This is a list of T cell receptor beta chains from one sample in a study of T cells in Graves' hyperthyroidism and ophthalmopathy. In TCRdb, the multiplex PCR reads were re-called with MiXCR into one record per CDR3 protein. The data contain a few hundred thousand distinct CDR3 sequences, approximately 13% of them singletons. The sequenced material came from blood. These receptors came from a woman aged 40 to 55 with Graves' ophthalmopathy. CDR3s include the opening cysteine and the closing phenylalanine or tryptophan. A D gene is named only where the DNA matches it firmly. Where a row states a size, it is once, few, many or the class of an expanded clone; other rows omit it.

d_call clone_size j_call v_call cdr3_nt cdr3_aa
NA few TRBJ2-2 TRBV7-9 TGTGCCAGCAGCTCGAGGGGTCGGGCGAACACCGGGGAGCTGTTTTTT CASSSRGRANTGELFF
NA many TRBJ1-1 TRBV2 TGTGCCAGCACCCGAGAGACATCGAACACTGAAGCTTTCTTT CASTRETSNTEAFF
NA many TRBJ1-1 TRBV5-1 TGCGCCAGCAGCTTGGCCCCCTTGACAGGGAACACTGAAGCTTTCTTT CASSLAPLTGNTEAFF
NA many TRBJ2-7 TRBV7-6 TGTGCCAGCAGCTTAGGAGTTGGCAAGGAATCCGAGCAGTACTTC CASSLGVGKESEQYF
TRBD2 many TRBJ2-7 TRBV11-2 TGTGCCAGCAACCCCAACCCCGGGGGGATCGACGAGCAGTACTTC CASNPNPGGIDEQYF
TRBD2 many TRBJ2-1 TRBV20-1 TGCAGTGCCTCTCCCGCTAGCGGACCATGGGGTGAGCAGTTCTTC CSASPASGPWGEQFF
NA NA TRBJ1-2 TRBV14 TGTGCCAGCAGCCAAGTTCTCTTCTATGGCTACACCTTC CASSQVLFYGYTF
TRBD2 many TRBJ2-7 TRBV28 TGTGCCAGCACCTTCACTAGCGTAAGCTCCTACGAGCAGTACTTC CASTFTSVSSYEQYF
NA once TRBJ2-6 TRBV28 TGTGCCAGCAGTTTGCTGGGCAGCTCTGGGGCCAACGTCCTGACTTTC CASSLLGSSGANVLTF
TRBD1 many TRBJ2-3 TRBV10-3 TGTGCCATCAGGCCGGGACAGGGATACACAGATACGCAGTATTTT CAIRPGQGYTDTQYF
TRBD1 many TRBJ1-5 TRBV12-3/TRBV12-4 TGTGCCAGCAGTTTACTACCGGGACAGGTCCCCAATCAGCCCCAGCATTTT CASSLLPGQVPNQPQHF
NA many TRBJ2-7 TRBV6-1 TGTGCCAGCAGTGTGGGCAGCTCCTACGAGCAGTACTTC CASSVGSSYEQYF
NA NA TRBJ2-7 TRBV7-8 TGTGCCAGCAGCCCACGGCAACTAGGGGGGTACGAGCAGTACTTC CASSPRQLGGYEQYF
NA few TRBJ1-5 TRBV5-8 TGTGCCAGCAGCTTCATAGATCAGCCCCAGCATTTT CASSFIDQPQHF
TRBD2 many TRBJ2-7 TRBV2 TGTGCCAGCAGTGATTCGGTGGGGGGGTTAGTCTACGAGCAGTACTTC CASSDSVGGLVYEQYF
TRBD1 NA TRBJ2-3 TRBV7-8 TGTGCCAGCAGCACAGGGGTGAGGGGCACAGATACGCAGTATTTT CASSTGVRGTDTQYF
NA NA TRBJ1-2 TRBV7-9 TGTGCCAGCAGCTTAACGACAAGGGCGGACTATGGCTACACCTTC CASSLTTRADYGYTF